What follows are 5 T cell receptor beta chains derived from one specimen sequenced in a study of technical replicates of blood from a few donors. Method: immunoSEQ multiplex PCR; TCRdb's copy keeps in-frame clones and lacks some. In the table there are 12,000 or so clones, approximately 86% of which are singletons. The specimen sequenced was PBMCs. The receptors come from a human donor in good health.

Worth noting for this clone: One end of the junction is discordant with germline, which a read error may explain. This chain's CDR3 is CASIGDRAGFF. The DNA of the CDR3 is TGCGCCAGCATCGGGGACAGGGCAGGTTTCTTC. The chain links TRBV10-2 to TRBJ2-7, with 9 bases matching TRBD1. The CDR3 is made up of 11 amino acids. Germline lookup yields CDR1 WSHSY and CDR2 SAAADI.

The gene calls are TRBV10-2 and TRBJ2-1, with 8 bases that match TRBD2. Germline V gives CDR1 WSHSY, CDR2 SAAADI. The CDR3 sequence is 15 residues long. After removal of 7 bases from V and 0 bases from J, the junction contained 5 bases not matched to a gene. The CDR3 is CASTREDPSYNEQFF. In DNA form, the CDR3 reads TGCGCCAGCACGCGGGAGGACCCCTCCTACAATGAGCAGTTCTTC.

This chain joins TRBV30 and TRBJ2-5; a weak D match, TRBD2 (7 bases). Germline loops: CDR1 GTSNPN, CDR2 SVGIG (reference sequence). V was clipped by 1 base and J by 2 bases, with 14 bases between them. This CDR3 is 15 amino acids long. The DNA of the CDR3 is TGTGCCTGGAGTGCCGGCGGGGGCCAACAAGAGACCCAGTACTTC. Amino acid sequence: CAWSAGGGQQETQYF. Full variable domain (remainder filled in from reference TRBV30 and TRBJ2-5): SQTIHQWPATLVQPVGSPLSLECTVEGTSNPNLYWYRQAAGRGLQLLFYSVGIGQISSEVPQNLSASRPQDRQFILSSKKLLLSDSGFYLCAWSAGGGQQETQYFGPGTRLLVL.

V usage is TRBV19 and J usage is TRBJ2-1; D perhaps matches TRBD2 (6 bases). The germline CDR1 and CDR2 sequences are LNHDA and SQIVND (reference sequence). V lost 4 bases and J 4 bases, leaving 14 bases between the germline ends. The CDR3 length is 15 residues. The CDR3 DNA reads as TGTGCCAGTAGTAGCCCGTCTAGCGCTTACAATGAGCAGTTCTTC. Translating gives CASSSPSSAYNEQFF.

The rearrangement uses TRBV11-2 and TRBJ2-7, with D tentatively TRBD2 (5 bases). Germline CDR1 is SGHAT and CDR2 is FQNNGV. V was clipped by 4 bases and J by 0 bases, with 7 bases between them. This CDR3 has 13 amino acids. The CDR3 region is CASSSRDSYEQYF. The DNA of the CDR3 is TGTGCCAGCAGCTCCCGGGACTCCTACGAGCAGTACTTC.